The 12 T cell receptor beta chains below come from one sample, sequenced in a study of low-dose radiotherapy and immunotherapy resistance in tumors. cDNA synthesis used a TRAV/TRBV-specific primer set for both chains. TCR amplification used roughly 21 PCR cycles, a constant-region primer and a V-primer adapter. TCRdb fed the reads into MiXCR, producing one record per CDR3 protein. The sample lists about 7,300 distinct CDR3 sequences; around 84% were seen once. Receptors originate from a human donor with advanced metastatic prostate, ovarian, gallbladder or colorectal cancer (not recorded which). This table probably holds off-target reads from a library built for another chain.

The chain recombines TRBV13 with TRBJ1-2, with D uncertain. Deletions cut 5 bases from V and 1 base from J, with 8 bases between. The CDR3 covers 13 residues. Germline V gene data show CDR1 as PRHDT and CDR2 as FYEKMQ (reference sequence). The CDR3 nucleotides are TGTGCCAGCAGCCCTACTGATAACTATGGCTACACCTTC. This translates into CASSPTDNYGYTF.

The J gene is TRBJ2-5, the V gene TRBV7-1, with a weak D call TRBD2 (6 bases). TRBV7-1 belongs to the ORF category, with a function that is uncertain. The CDR3 loop spans 15 amino acids. Trimming left V 6 bases short and J 4 bases short, with 18 bases between. The CDR3 is CASRPMGDSRETQYF. CDR3 nucleotide sequence: TGTGCCAGCAGACCTATGGGGGACTCAAGAGAGACCCAGTACTTC.

In this sample, this clonotype turned up a few times. The chain joins TRBV2 to TRBJ2-7; D is tentatively TRBD1 or TRBD2 (5 bases each). This CDR3 is built from 13 residues. V lost 7 bases, J lost 1 base, and 11 bases lay in between. CDR1 and CDR2 (germline): SNHLY, FYNNEI. The CDR3 bases are TGTGCCAGCAAGCCGGGACCGTCCTACGAGCAGTACTTC. It is translated as CASKPGPSYEQYF.

The V call is TRBV2, the J call TRBJ1-5; maybe TRBD1 (6 bases). This CDR3 comprises 15 residues. Germline CDR1 is SNHLY and CDR2 is FYNNEI. Trimming pared 7 bases from V and 7 bases from J, leaving 20 bases between. CDR3 region: CASTLLEGGEQPQHF. CDR3 bases: TGTGCCAGCACCCTATTGGAGGGGGGCGAACAGCCCCAGCATTTT.

This clonotype was counted between two and nine times. The chain combines TRBV5-8 with TRBJ2-3; D unclear. Germline V gives CDR1 SGHTS, CDR2 YDEGEE. Trimming pared 4 bases from V and 6 bases from J, leaving 9 bases between. This CDR3 has 12 residues. The CDR3 DNA sequence: TGTGCCAGCAGCCAGATCGGGGATACGCAGTATTTT. It is translated as CASSQIGDTQYF.

For the CDR3, the DNA is TGTGCCAGCAGTTCACGGCAGGGGGAGAGGGAAAAACTGTTTTTT. The encoded protein is CASSSRQGEREKLFF. The chain joins TRBV7-2 to TRBJ1-4; 7 bases agree with TRBD1. Germline V lookup: CDR1 SGHTA, CDR2 FQGNSA. This CDR3 region has 15 residues. Trimming removed 6 bases from V and 8 bases from J; junction bases left unmatched: 12.

This sequence joins TRBV7-3 and TRBJ2-7, with D tentatively TRBD1 or TRBD2 (5 bases each). Germline V gene data show CDR1 as SGHTA and CDR2 as FQGTGA. The CDR3 length is 14 residues. V shed 7 bases and J shed 2 bases, with 15 bases lying between them. The CDR3 bases are TGTGCCAGCAACTTGTGGGGGAACCCCTACGAGCAGTACTTC. Amino acids: CASNLWGNPYEQYF.

This chain joins TRBV13 and TRBJ2-5; possible D gene TRBD2, 5 bases. The CDR3 sequence is 14 residues long. The V end was cut by 0 bases, the J end by 5 bases, with 10 bases between. Germline CDR1 reads PRHDT; CDR2 reads FYEKMQ (reference sequence). The DNA for the CDR3 is TGTGCCAGCAGCTTAGGGGCCAGGAGGGAGACCCAGTACTTC. It codes for CASSLGARRETQYF.

The chain's CDR3 is CASRRQGQGSTSGELFF. Written as DNA, the CDR3 is TGTGCCAGTAGAAGACAGGGTCAGGGTTCGACATCCGGGGAGCTGTTTTTT. The chain has TRBV19 and TRBJ2-2; 7 bases align to TRBD1. The trim removed 6 bases at V and 6 bases at J, leaving 16 bases unmatched. This CDR3 comprises 17 residues. Germline loops: CDR1 LNHDA, CDR2 SQIVND (reference sequence).

V is TRBV18 and J is TRBJ1-2; D may be TRBD1 (6 bases). The CDR3 loop spans 18 amino acids. V lost 1 base to trimming and J lost 4 bases, with 22 bases between them. CDR1 KGHSH and CDR2 LQKENI come from the germline V gene. CDR3 loop: CASSPRLGGGPTLYGYTF. Here the CDR3 DNA reads TGTGCCAGCTCACCACGGCTGGGGGGGGGGCCCACGCTCTATGGCTACACCTTC.

V usage is TRBV7-2 and J usage is TRBJ2-5; TRBD2 agrees at 8 bases. There are 14 residues in the CDR3. V was clipped by 5 bases and J by 6 bases; unmatched bases: 8. Looked up from germline, CDR1 is SGHTA and CDR2 is FQGNSA. CDR3 sequence reads: CASSSGLAQQTQYF. In DNA form, the CDR3 reads TGTGCCAGCAGCAGCGGACTAGCACAGCAGACCCAGTACTTC.

The V call is TRBV7-1, the J call TRBJ2-7; D gene uncertain. TRBV7-1 is classed as an ORF, of uncertain function. The CDR3 sequence is 11 residues long. The V end lost 6 bases, the J end lost 5 bases, and 8 bases lay between the germline ends. The CDR3 region has the DNA TGTGCCAGCAGTTTGGTGCACGAGCAGTACTTC. Its protein product is CASSLVHEQYF.